The clone carrying this T cell receptor beta chain was counted ten times or more. This CDR3 is also generated by other DNA sequences in the sample. MiXCR re-clonotyped the PCR reads for TCRdb. The sample yields about 24,000 clones, about 24% seen once. Each patient came to thyroid surgery without any prior treatment (of any kind). This entry belongs to a study of metastatic and nonmetastatic thyroid tumors. CDR3 length: 14 amino acids. The germline V gene has CDR1 MDHEN and CDR2 SYDVKM. Trimming took off 4 bases at V and 2 bases at J, with 9 bases between the two ends. This clonotype was sampled from a male donor with papillary thyroid cancer or a benign thyroid nodule (not recorded which). Some clones in this sample may be carry-over from other donors' samples. The sample consisted of tumor tissue. The J gene is TRBJ1-5, the V gene TRBV28, with D unresolved. Here the CDR3 reads CASSYQQGNQPQHF. The CDR3 DNA reads TGTGCCAGCAGTTATCAGCAGGGCAATCAGCCCCAGCATTTT. The full variable domain, in which reference TRBV28 and TRBJ1-5 provide the parts outside the CDR3, is DVKVTQSSRYLVKRTGEKVFLECVQDMDHENMFWYRQDPGLGLRLIYFSYDVKMKEKGDIPEGYSVSREKKERFSLILESASTNQTSMYLCASSYQQGNQPQHFGDGTRLSIL.